This passage covers 6 T cell receptor beta chains from one sample sequenced in a study of radiotherapy plus CTLA-4 blockade in lung cancer. Sequenced by immunoSEQ multiplex PCR; TCRdb stores in-frame clones only, minus some. In the table there are roughly 51,000 clones, approximately 86% of which are singletons. The source material was peripheral blood, sampled from a patient treated with radiotherapy plus ipilimumab. All receptors come from a human donor with non-small cell lung cancer that progressed on radiotherapy plus ipilimumab. Some clones in this sample may be carry-over from other donors' samples.

The chain carries TRBV11-2 and TRBJ2-1; 10 bases map to TRBD2. The V gene's germline CDR1 is SGHAT and CDR2 FQNNGV. This CDR3 comprises 17 residues. J was trimmed by 7 bases and V by 1 base; bases with no gene match: 10. The CDR3, as DNA: TGTGCCAGCAGCTTAGTGTACTGGAGCGGGAGGGCTAATGAGCAGTTCTTC. This translates into CASSLVYWSGRANEQFF.

The J gene is TRBJ2-7, the V gene TRBV19; 7 bases are shared with TRBD2. The germline gives CDR1 LNHDA, CDR2 SQIVND (reference sequence). V shed 1 base, J shed 0 bases, and the junction held 0 bases outside the gene matches. The CDR3 runs 14 residues. The CDR3: CASSIGDYSYEQYF. Here the CDR3 DNA reads TGTGCCAGTAGTATAGGGGACTACTCCTACGAGCAGTACTTC.

This chain connects TRBV5-6 to TRBJ1-2; 9 bases fit TRBD1. Germline assignment: CDR1 SGHDT and CDR2 YYEEEE. The J segment lost 5 bases and the V segment lost 0 bases, leaving 2 bases of the junction unmatched. The CDR3 runs 14 residues. CDR3 DNA sequence: TGTGCCAGCAGCTTGGGGACAGGGGCTTATGGCTACACCTTC. It is translated as CASSLGTGAYGYTF.

The rearrangement uses TRBV7-2 and TRBJ2-3, with D unresolved. V dropped 5 bases and J dropped 0 bases, with 6 bases sitting between them. Germline-derived CDR1 and CDR2 are SGHTA and FQGNSA. This CDR3 is built from 13 residues. The CDR3 is CASSLISTDTQYF. CDR3 in DNA: TGTGCCAGCAGCCTAATAAGCACAGATACGCAGTATTTT.

The V call is TRBV18, the J call TRBJ2-7; weak D call: TRBD2 (5 bases). In germline, CDR1 is KGHSH, CDR2 LQKENI. Trimming left V 4 bases short and J 1 base short, with 17 bases between. The CDR3 is 16 residues long. The CDR3 loop reads CASSLRLERVSYEQYF. The CDR3 region has the DNA TGTGCCAGCTCACTCCGACTTGAGAGGGTATCCTACGAGCAGTACTTC. The full variable domain, completed using reference TRBV18 and TRBJ2-7, is NAGVMQNPRHLVRRRGQEARLRCSPMKGHSHVYWYRQLPEEGLKFMVYLQKENIIDESGMPKERFSAEFPKEGPSILRIQQVVRGDSAAYFCASSLRLERVSYEQYFGPGTRLTVT.

This chain joins TRBV9 and TRBJ1-1, with a weak D call TRBD1 (6 bases). This CDR3 has 16 amino acids. Between the trimmed V and J ends, which lost 4 bases and 1 base, there was a span of 17 bases. Germline CDR1 reads SGDLS; CDR2 reads YYNGEE. This chain's CDR3 is CASSSNTLTGNTEAFF. Written as DNA, the CDR3 is TGTGCCAGCAGCTCAAATACATTGACAGGGAACACTGAAGCTTTCTTT.